This TCR beta chain was obtained from a study of T cells in tuberculosis. Whole-study results and caveats: A GMM-specific repertoire classifier reached roughly 87% accuracy, AUROC around 0.87.

Trimming removed 7 bases from V and 3 bases from J; junction bases left unmatched: 7. The germline V gene has CDR1 SGHTA and CDR2 FQGNSA. The CDR3 has 16 residues. Assay: immunoSEQ multiplex PCR; the TCRdb copy retains only in-frame clones and omits some. This table holds tens of thousands of clones, about 85% found once. The time point is: new active TB diagnosis, blood taken before or within 7 days of starting treatment. Regarding this clone: Its antigen is not identified.

The starting material was PBMCs, obtained at tuberculosis diagnosis. The V and J genes are TRBV7-2 and TRBJ2-6; 9 nucleotides line up with TRBD2. The clonotype was recovered from an adult with tuberculosis. The CDR3 region has the DNA TGTGCCAGCACCGGGCTAGCGGGGATTGGGGCCAACGTCCTGACTTTC. Protein sequence: CASTGLAGIGANVLTF.